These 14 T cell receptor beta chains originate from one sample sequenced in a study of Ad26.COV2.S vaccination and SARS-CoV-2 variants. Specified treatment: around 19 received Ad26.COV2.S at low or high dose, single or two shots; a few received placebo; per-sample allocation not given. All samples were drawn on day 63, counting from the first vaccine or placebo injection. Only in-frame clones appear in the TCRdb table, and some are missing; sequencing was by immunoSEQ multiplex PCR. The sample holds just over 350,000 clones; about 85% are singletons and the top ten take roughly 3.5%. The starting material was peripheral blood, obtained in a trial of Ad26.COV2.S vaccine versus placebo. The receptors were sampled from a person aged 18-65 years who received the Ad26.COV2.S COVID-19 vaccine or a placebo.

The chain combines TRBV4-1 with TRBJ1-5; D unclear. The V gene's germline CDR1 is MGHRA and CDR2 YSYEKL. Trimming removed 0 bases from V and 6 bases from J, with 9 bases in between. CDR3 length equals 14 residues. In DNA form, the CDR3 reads TGCGCCAGCAGCCAAGAGAGGACGTTTCAGCCCCAGCATTTT. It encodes CASSQERTFQPQHF.

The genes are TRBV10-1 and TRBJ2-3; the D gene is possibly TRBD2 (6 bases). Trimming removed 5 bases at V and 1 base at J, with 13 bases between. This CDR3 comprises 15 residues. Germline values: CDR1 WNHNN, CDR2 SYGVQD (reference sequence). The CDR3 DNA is TGCGCCAGCAGTTGGGGTTCGGGAGGCACAGATACGCAGTATTTT. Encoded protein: CASSWGSGGTDTQYF.

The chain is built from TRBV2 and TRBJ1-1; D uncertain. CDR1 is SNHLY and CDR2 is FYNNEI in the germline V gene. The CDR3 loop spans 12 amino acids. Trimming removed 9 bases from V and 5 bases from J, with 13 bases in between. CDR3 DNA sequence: TGTGCCAGTACCGACGATCGGACTGAAGCTTTCTTT. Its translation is CASTDDRTEAFF.

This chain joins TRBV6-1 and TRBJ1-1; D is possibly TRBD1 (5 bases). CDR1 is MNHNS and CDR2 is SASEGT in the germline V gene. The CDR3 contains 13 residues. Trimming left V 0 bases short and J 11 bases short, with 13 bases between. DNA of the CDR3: TGTGCCAGCAGTGAAGCGCAGGGTAGAGTTGCTTTCTTT. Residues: CASSEAQGRVAFF.

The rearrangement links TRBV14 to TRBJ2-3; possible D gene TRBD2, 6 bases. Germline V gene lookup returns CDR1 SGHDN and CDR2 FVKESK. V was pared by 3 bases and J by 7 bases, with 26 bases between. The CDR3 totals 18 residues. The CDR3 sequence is CASSQTPGRGGMKNTQYF. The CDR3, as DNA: TGTGCCAGCAGCCAGACCCCGGGTCGAGGAGGGATGAAAAATACGCAGTATTTT.

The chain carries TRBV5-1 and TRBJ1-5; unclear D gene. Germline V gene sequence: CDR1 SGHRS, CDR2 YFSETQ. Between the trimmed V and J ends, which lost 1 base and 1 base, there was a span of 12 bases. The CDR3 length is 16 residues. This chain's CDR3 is CASSLTGVGSNQPQHF. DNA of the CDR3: TGCGCCAGCAGCTTGACTGGGGTGGGAAGCAATCAGCCCCAGCATTTT.

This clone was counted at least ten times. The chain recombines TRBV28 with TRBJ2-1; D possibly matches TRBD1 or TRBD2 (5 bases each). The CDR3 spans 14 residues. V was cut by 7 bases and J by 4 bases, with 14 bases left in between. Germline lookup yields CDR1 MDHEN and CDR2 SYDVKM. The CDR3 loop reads CASTRGDKYNEQFF. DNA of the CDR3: TGTGCCAGCACCCGAGGGGATAAGTACAATGAGCAGTTCTTC. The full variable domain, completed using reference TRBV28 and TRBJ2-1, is DVKVTQSSRYLVKRTGEKVFLECVQDMDHENMFWYRQDPGLGLRLIYFSYDVKMKEKGDIPEGYSVSREKKERFSLILESASTNQTSMYLCASTRGDKYNEQFFGPGTRLTVL.

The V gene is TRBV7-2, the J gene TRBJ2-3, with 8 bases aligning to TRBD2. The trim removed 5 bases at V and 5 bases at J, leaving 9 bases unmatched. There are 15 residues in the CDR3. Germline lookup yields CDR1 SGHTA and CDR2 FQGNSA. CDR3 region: CASSQGTSMQDTQYF. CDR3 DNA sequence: TGTGCCAGCAGCCAAGGGACTAGTATGCAAGATACGCAGTATTTT.

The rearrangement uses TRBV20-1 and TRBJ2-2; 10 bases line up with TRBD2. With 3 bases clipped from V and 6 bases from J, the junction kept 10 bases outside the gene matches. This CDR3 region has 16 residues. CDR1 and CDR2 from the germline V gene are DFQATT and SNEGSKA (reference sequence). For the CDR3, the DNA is TGCAGTGCTAGTAATCGACGAGCGGGGGGGTCCGGGGAGCTGTTTTTT. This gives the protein CSASNRRAGGSGELFF.

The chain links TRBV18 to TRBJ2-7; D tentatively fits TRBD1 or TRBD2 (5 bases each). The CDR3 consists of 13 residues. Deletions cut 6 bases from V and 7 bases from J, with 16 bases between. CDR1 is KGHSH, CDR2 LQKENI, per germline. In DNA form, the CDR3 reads TGTGCCAGCTCGCCGGGGCCAAACTTTGAGCAGTACTTC. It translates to CASSPGPNFEQYF.

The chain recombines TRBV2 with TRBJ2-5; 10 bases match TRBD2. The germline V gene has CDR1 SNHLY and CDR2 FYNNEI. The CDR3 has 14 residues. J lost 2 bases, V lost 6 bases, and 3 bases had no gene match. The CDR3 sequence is CASRTLAGQETQYF. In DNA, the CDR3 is TGTGCCAGCAGGACACTAGCGGGGCAAGAGACCCAGTACTTC. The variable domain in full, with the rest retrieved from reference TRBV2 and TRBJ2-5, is EPEVTQTPSHQVTQMGQEVILRCVPISNHLYFYWYRQILGQKVEFLVSFYNNEISEKSEIFDDQFSVERPDGSNFTLKIRSTKLEDSAMYFCASRTLAGQETQYFGPGTRLLVL.

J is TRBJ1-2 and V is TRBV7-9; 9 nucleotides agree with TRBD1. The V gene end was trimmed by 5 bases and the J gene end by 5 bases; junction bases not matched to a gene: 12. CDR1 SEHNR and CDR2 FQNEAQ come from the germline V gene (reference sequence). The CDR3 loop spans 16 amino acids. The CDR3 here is CASSPSDRGESYGYTF. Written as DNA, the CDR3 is TGTGCCAGCAGCCCATCCGACAGGGGGGAATCTTATGGCTACACCTTC.

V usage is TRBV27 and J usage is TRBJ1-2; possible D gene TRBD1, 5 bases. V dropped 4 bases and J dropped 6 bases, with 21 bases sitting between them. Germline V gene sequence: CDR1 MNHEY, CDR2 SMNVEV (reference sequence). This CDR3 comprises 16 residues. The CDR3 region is CASSSANPAWGDGYTF. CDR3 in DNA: TGTGCCAGCAGTTCCGCTAATCCGGCCTGGGGCGATGGCTACACCTTC.

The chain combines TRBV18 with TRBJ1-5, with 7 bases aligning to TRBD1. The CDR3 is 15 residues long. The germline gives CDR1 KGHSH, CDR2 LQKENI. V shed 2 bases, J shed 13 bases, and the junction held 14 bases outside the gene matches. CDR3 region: CASSPNLQGGSSQHF. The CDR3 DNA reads TGTGCCAGCTCACCAAATCTTCAGGGGGGAAGTTCACAGCATTTT.